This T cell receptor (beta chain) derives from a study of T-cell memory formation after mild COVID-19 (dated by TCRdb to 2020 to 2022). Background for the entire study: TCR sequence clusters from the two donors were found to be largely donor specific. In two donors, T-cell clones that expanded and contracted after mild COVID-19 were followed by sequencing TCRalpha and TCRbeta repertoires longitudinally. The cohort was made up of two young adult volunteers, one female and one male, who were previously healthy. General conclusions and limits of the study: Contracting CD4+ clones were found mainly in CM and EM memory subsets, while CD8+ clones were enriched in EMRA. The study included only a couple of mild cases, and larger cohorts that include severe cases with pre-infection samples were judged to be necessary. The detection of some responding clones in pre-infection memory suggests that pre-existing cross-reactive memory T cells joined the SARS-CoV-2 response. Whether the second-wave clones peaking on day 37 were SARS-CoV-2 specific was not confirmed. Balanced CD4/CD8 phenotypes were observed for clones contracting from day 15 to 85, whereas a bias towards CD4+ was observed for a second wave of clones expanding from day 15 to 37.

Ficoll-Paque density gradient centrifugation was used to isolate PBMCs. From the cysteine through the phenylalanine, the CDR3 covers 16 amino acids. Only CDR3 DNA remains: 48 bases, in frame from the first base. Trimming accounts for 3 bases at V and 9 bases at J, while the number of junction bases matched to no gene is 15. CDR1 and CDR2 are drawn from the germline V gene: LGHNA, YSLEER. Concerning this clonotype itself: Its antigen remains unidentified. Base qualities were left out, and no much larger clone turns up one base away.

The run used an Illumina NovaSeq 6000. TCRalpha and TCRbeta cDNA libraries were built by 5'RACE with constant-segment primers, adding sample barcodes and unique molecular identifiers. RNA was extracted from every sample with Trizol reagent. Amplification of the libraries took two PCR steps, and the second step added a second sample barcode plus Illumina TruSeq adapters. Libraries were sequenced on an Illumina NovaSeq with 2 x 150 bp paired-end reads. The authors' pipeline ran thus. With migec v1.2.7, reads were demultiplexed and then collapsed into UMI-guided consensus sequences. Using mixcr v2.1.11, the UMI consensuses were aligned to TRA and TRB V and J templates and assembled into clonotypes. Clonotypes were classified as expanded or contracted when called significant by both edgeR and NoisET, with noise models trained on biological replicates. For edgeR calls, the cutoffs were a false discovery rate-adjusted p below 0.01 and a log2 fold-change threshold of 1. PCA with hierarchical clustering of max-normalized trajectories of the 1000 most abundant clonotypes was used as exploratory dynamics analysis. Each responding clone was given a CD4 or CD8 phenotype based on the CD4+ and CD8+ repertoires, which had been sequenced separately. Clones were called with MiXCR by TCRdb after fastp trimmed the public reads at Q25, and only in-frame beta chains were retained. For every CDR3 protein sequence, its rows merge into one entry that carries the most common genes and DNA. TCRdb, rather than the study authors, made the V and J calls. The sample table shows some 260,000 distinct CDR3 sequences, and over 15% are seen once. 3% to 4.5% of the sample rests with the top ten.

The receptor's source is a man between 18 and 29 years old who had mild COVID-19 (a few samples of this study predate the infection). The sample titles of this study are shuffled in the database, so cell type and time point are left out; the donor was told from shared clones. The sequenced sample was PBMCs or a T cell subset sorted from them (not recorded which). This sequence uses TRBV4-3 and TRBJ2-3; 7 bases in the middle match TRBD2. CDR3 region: CASSQDRGGSLWTQYF. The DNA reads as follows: TGCGCCAGCAGCCAGGATCGCGGGGGTTCTTTATGGACGCAGTATTTT.